This TCR beta chain was obtained from a study of shared clonotypes between healthy human individuals. Trimming removed 1 base from V and 1 base from J, with 12 bases in between. CDR1 MDHEN and CDR2 SYDVKM come from the germline V gene. The CDR3 has 16 residues. About 200 ng DNA, about 33,000 T cell genomes, went into each sorted-subset replicate PCR. Repertoires were generated with immunoSEQ multiplex PCR, while TCRdb's copy carries only in-frame clones and drops some. The sample records approximately 2.5 million clones, approximately 90% being singletons. The chain links TRBV28 to TRBJ2-3; D is possibly TRBD2 (5 bases). The sequencing input was naive CD4+ T cells sorted from blood. Specified subset: CD45RA+ positively selected. The receptor's source is a man in his late teens or twenties in good health. The CDR3 coding sequence is TGTGCCAGCAGTTTATCCAGCAGAGCGGGCACAGATACGCAGTATTTT. Translating it yields CASSLSSRAGTDTQYF.